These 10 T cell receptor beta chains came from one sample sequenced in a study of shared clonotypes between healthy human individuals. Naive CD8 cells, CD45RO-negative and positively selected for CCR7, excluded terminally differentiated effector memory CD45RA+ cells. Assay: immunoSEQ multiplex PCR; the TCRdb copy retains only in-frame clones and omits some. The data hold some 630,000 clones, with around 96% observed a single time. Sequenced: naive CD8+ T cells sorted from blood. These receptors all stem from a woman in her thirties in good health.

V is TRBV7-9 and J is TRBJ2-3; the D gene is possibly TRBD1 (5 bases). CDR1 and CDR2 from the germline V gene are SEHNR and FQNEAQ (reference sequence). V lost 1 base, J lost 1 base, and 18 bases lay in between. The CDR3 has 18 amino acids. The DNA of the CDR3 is TGTGCCAGCAGCTTAGAAGTGGCAGGGCAAACGGGCACAGATACGCAGTATTTT. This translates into CASSLEVAGQTGTDTQYF.

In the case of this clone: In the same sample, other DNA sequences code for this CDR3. In nucleotides, the CDR3 is TGTGCCAGCAGCTTAGTAGGGCCCACCTACGAGCAGTACTTC. Amino acids: CASSLVGPTYEQYF. This sequence joins TRBV7-9 and TRBJ2-7; D call uncertain. CDR1 and CDR2 (germline): SEHNR, FQNEAQ (reference sequence). The CDR3 sequence is 14 residues long. The germline V and J ends were trimmed by 1 base and 2 bases, with 9 bases remaining between them.

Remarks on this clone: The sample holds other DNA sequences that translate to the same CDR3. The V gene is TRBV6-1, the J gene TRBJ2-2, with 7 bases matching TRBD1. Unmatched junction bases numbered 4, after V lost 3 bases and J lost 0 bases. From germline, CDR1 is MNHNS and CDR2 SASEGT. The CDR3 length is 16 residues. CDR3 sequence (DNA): TGTGCCAGCAGTGACGCAGGACAGGCGAACACCGGGGAGCTGTTTTTT. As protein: CASSDAGQANTGELFF.

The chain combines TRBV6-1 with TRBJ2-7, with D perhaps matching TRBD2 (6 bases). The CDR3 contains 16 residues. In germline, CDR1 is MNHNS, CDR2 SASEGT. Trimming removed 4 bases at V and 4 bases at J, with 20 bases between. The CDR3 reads CASSGGRTGAPYEQYF. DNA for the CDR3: TGTGCCAGCAGTGGGGGGAGAACGGGAGCACCATACGAGCAGTACTTC.

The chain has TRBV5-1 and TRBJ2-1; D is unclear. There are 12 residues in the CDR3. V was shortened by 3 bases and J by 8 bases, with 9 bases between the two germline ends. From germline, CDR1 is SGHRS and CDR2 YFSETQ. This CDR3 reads CASSWQGYEQFF. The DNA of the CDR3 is TGCGCCAGCAGCTGGCAAGGATATGAGCAGTTCTTC.

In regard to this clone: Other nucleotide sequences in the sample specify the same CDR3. CDR3 sequence: CASSLSPGTGAYEQYF. In DNA, the CDR3 is TGTGCCAGCAGTTTATCCCCCGGGACAGGGGCTTACGAGCAGTACTTC. The gene calls are TRBV27 and TRBJ2-7, with TRBD1 matching 10 bases. Trimming at V came to 0 bases and at J to 4 bases, leaving 6 bases not matched to a gene. The CDR3 has 16 amino acids. Germline loops: CDR1 MNHEY, CDR2 SMNVEV (reference sequence).

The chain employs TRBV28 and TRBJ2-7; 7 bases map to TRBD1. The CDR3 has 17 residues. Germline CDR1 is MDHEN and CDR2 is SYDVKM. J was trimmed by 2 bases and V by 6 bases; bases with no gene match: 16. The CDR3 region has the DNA TGTGCCAGCAGCAACGGGGTAGGGGGCCCTGTACCCTACGAGCAGTACTTC. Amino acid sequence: CASSNGVGGPVPYEQYF.

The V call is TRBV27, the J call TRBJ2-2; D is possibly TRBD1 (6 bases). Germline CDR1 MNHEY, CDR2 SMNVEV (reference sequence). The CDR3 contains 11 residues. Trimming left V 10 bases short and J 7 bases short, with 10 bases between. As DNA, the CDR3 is TGTGCCACCAGGGGTGACGGGGAGCTGTTTTTT. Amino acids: CATRGDGELFF.

CDR3 coding DNA: TGTGCCAGCAGCATAACAACTAGCGTGTTTGCCGAGCAGTACTTC. Its protein is CASSITTSVFAEQYF. V is TRBV11-2 and J is TRBJ2-5; 7 bases are a match to TRBD2. The J call is uncertain, as TRBJ2-7 better fits the DNA end. The CDR3 contains 15 residues. Germline values: CDR1 SGHAT, CDR2 FQNNGV.

The CDR3 DNA is TGTGCCACCAGGGTGAAGGGCAGTCCGAACACTGAAGCTTTCTTT. As protein: CATRVKGSPNTEAFF. The chain employs TRBV10-3 and TRBJ1-1; TRBD1 is a possible D gene (5 bases). Looked up from germline, CDR1 is ENHRY and CDR2 is SYGVKD. Trimming removed 10 bases at V and 1 base at J, with 19 bases between. The CDR3 has 15 amino acids.